The 12 T cell receptor beta chains given below trace back to one sample, sequenced in a study of molecular identifiers for immune sequencing clone quantification. TCRdb fed the PCR reads into MiXCR, producing one record per CDR3 protein. The sample has hundreds of thousands of distinct CDR3 sequences; nearly 20% are singletons. Sequencing was performed on naive CD8+ T cells from blood, with Jurkat cell RNA spiked in. Subset: FACS-sorted CD8+CD4-CCR7+CD45RA+ naive T cells. The receptors were sampled from a human donor in good health. Some libraries in this study had Jurkat cell RNA spiked in.

The genes are TRBV7-6 and TRBJ2-5; 7 bases match TRBD1. This CDR3 contains 15 residues. Trimming cost V 5 bases and J 2 bases; bases outside gene matches: 8. Germline V gene data show CDR1 as SGHVS and CDR2 as FNYEAQ. CDR3 nucleotide sequence: TGTGCCAGCAGCCCGGGACAGCACAGACAAGAGACCCAGTACTTC. Residues: CASSPGQHRQETQYF.

This clonotype was detected ten times or more. This rearrangement joins TRBV6-1 to TRBJ2-3, with 12 nucleotides matching TRBD2. This CDR3 is 18 amino acids long. V shed 3 bases and J 2 bases; nucleotides not matched to a gene: 9. Germline V gene data show CDR1 as MNHNS and CDR2 as SASEGT. The CDR3 nucleotides read TGTGCCAGCAGTGATTTAATAGGACTAGCGGGGATCACAGATACGCAGTATTTT. This encodes CASSDLIGLAGITDTQYF.

This clonotype was recorded at least ten times. This chain links TRBV30 with TRBJ2-1; weak D call: TRBD1 (5 bases). The V gene's germline CDR1 is GTSNPN and CDR2 SVGIG (reference sequence). V shed 3 bases and J shed 0 bases, with 6 bases lying between them. This CDR3 is 13 amino acids long. CDR3 sequence (DNA): TGTGCCTGGAGAGACAGCTCCTACAATGAGCAGTTCTTC. The encoded protein is CAWRDSSYNEQFF.

This clonotype was seen many times. This chain connects TRBV7-9 to TRBJ2-7; possibly TRBD1 for D (7 bases). The length of the CDR3 is 14 residues. Germline CDR1 reads SEHNR; CDR2 reads FQNEAQ (reference sequence). Trimming shortened V by 1 base and J by 9 bases, and 16 bases separated the two germline ends. CDR3 in amino acids: CASSLDGGGEGQYF. The CDR3 coding sequence is TGTGCCAGCAGCTTAGACGGAGGGGGCGAGGGGCAGTACTTC.

This clonotype was seen repeatedly, ten times or more. V usage is TRBV5-1 and J usage is TRBJ2-1, with a tentative D call TRBD2 (6 bases). This CDR3 is 16 amino acids long. From germline, CDR1 is SGHRS and CDR2 YFSETQ. V lost 0 bases and J lost 1, with 11 bases in between. The DNA of the CDR3 is TGCGCCAGCAGCTTGGAGGGACTTGGGTCCTACAATGAGCAGTTCTTC. It translates to CASSLEGLGSYNEQFF.

This sequence joins TRBV19 and TRBJ2-5; D is unresolved. CDR1 and CDR2 from the germline V gene are LNHDA and SQIVND (reference sequence). The CDR3 contains 15 residues. V was clipped by 2 bases and J by 4 bases, with 14 bases between them. The DNA of the CDR3 is TGTGCCAGTAGTATAAGTCCCTTACAAGGAGAGACCCAGTACTTC. Its protein is CASSISPLQGETQYF.

There are many counts of this clonotype. This chain connects TRBV6-5 to TRBJ2-4; D is possibly TRBD1 (5 bases). The CDR3 sequence is 14 residues long. Germline CDR1 and CDR2: MNHEY and SVGAGI. V lost 7 bases to trimming and J lost 4 bases, with 14 bases between them. CDR3 DNA: TGTGCCAGCACCGAAGAGGCAGGGAAAAACATTCAGTACTTC. This sequence encodes CASTEEAGKNIQYF.

This clonotype has ten or more counts. J is TRBJ1-5 and V is TRBV7-9; 10 bases agree with TRBD1. The germline V gene encodes CDR1 SEHNR and CDR2 FQNEAQ (reference sequence). The CDR3 is made up of 16 amino acids. V shed 5 bases and J 3 bases; nucleotides not matched to a gene: 7. The CDR3 bases are TGTGCCAGCAGCCGAACCGGGACAGGGGTCAATCAGCCCCAGCATTTT. Protein product: CASSRTGTGVNQPQHF.

This sequence joins TRBV10-3 and TRBJ1-3; unclear D gene. CDR1 ENHRY and CDR2 SYGVKD come from the germline V gene. The CDR3 is 15 residues long. The germline V and J ends were trimmed by 1 base and 0 bases, with 7 bases remaining between them. CDR3 bases: TGTGCCATCAGTGAGTTGGGCAACTCTGGAAACACCATATATTTT. The encoded protein is CAISELGNSGNTIYF.

At least ten counts were recorded for this clonotype. The rearrangement joins TRBV7-9 to TRBJ1-1, with 7 positions matching TRBD1. The CDR3 contains 15 residues. V shed 4 bases and J 0 bases; nucleotides not matched to a gene: 5. Germline CDR1 reads SEHNR; CDR2 reads FQNEAQ (reference sequence). CDR3 bases: TGTGCCAGCAGCTCCCGGACAGGAATGAACACTGAAGCTTTCTTT. Its translation: CASSSRTGMNTEAFF.

Only a few counts were recorded for this clonotype. The rearrangement joins TRBV6-2 or TRBV6-3 to TRBJ1-1; 7 nucleotides align to TRBD1. V lost 2 bases and J lost 4; bases outside the gene matches: 10. Germline values: CDR1 MNHEY, CDR2 SVGEGT. The CDR3 totals 16 residues. CDR3: CASSYRSGGGGTEAFF. The CDR3 DNA reads as TGTGCCAGCAGTTACCGGTCAGGGGGGGGAGGCACTGAAGCTTTCTTT.

This clonotype was detected many times. The V call is TRBV7-9, the J call TRBJ2-7, with D unclear. The CDR3 is 12 residues long. Germline V lookup: CDR1 SEHNR, CDR2 FQNEAQ (reference sequence). V lost 3 bases and J 2 bases, leaving 5 bases between the germline ends. In DNA form, the CDR3 reads TGTGCCAGCAGCTTCGAGCCCTACGAGCAGTACTTC. This codes for CASSFEPYEQYF.